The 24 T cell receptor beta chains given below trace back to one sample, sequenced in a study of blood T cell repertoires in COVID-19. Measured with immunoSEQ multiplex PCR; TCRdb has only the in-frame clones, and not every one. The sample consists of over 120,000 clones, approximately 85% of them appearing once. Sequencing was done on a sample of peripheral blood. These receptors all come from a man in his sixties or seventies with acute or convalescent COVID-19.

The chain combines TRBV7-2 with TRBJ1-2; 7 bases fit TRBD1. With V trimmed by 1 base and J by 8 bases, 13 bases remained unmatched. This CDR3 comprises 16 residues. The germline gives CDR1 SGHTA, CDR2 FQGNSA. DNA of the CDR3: TGTGCCAGCAGCTTAGGTAACTTGCGACAGGGTCCCGGCTACACCTTC. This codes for CASSLGNLRQGPGYTF.

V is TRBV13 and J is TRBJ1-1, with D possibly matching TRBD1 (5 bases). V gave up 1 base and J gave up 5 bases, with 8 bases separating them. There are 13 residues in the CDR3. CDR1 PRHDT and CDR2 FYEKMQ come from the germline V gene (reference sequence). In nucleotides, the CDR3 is TGTGCCAGCAGCTTAGCGGAGGGGACTGAAGCTTTCTTT. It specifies CASSLAEGTEAFF. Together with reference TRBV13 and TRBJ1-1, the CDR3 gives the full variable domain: AAGVIQSPRHLIKEKRETATLKCYPIPRHDTVYWYQQGPGQDPQFLISFYEKMQSDKGSIPDRFSAQQFSDYHSELNMSSLELGDSALYFCASSLAEGTEAFFGQGTRLTVV.

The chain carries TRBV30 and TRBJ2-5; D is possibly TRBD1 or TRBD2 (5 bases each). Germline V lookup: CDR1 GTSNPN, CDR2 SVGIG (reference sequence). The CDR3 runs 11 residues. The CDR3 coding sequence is TGTTCCGGGGCCGAGCAAGAGACCCAGTACTTC. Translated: CSGAEQETQYF.

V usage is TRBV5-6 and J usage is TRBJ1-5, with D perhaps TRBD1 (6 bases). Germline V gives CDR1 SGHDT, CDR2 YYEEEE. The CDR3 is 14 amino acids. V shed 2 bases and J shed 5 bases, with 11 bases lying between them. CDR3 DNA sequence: TGTGCCAGCAGCTTACAGGGTAGGCATCAGCCCCAGCATTTT. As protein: CASSLQGRHQPQHF.

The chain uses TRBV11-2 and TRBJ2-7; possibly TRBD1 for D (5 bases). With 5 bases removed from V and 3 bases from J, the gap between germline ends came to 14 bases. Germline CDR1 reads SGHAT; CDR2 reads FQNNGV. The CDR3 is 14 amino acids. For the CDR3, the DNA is TGTGCCAGCAGCGCCTCGACAGAATACTACGAGCAGTACTTC. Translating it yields CASSASTEYYEQYF.

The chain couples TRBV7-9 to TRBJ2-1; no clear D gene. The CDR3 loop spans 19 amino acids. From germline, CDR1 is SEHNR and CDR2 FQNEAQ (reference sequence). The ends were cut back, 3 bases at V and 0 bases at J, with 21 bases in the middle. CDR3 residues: CASSLGLRLATGSYNEQFF. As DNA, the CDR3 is TGTGCCAGCAGCTTGGGTTTAAGACTCGCCACCGGCTCCTACAATGAGCAGTTCTTC.

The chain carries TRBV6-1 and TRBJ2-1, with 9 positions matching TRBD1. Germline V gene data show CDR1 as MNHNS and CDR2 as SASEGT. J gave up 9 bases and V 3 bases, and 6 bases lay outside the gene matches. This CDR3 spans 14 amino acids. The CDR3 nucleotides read TGTGCCAGCAGTGACCGGGACAGGGTTATTGAGCAGTTCTTC. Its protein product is CASSDRDRVIEQFF.

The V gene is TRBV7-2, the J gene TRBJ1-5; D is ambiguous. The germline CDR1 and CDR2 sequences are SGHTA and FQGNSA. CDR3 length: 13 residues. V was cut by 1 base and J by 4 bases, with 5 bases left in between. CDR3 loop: CASSLGANQPQHF. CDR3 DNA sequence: TGTGCCAGCAGCTTAGGGGCAAATCAGCCCCAGCATTTT.

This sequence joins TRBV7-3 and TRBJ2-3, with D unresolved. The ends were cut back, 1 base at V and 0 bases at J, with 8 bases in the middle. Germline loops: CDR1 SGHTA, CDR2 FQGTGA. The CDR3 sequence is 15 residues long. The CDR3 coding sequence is TGTGCCAGCAGCTTAAACAGCCCTAGCACAGATACGCAGTATTTT. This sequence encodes CASSLNSPSTDTQYF. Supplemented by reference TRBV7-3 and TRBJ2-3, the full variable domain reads GAGVSQTPSNKVTEKGKYVELRCDPISGHTALYWYRQSLGQGPEFLIYFQGTGAADDSGLPNDRFFAVRPEGSVSTLKIQRTERGDSAVYLCASSLNSPSTDTQYFGPGTRLTVL.

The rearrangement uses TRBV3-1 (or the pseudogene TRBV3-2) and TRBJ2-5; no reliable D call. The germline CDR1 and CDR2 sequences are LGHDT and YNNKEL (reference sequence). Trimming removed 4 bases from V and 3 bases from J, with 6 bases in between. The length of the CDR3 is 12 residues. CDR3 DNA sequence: TGTGCCAGCAGCCTCGGTGAAGAGACCCAGTACTTC. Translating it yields CASSLGEETQYF.

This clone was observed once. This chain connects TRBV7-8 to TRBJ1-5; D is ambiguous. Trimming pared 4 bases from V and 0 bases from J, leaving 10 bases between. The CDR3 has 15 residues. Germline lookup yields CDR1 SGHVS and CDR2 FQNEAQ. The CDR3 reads CASSSKPYSNQPQHF. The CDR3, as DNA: TGTGCCAGCAGCTCCAAACCCTATAGCAATCAGCCCCAGCATTTT.

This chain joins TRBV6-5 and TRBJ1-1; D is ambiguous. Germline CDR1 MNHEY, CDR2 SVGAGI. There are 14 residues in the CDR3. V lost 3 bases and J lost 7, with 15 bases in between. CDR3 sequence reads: CASSYSRFQYEAFF. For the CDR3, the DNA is TGTGCCAGCAGTTATAGTCGGTTCCAATATGAAGCTTTCTTT.

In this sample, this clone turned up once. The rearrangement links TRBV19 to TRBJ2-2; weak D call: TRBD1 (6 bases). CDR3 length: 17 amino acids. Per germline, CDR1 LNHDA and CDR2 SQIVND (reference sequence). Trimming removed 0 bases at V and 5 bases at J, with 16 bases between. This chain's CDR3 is CASSIDAGATGTGELFF. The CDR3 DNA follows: TGTGCCAGTAGTATAGATGCAGGGGCCACAGGGACCGGGGAGCTGTTTTTT.

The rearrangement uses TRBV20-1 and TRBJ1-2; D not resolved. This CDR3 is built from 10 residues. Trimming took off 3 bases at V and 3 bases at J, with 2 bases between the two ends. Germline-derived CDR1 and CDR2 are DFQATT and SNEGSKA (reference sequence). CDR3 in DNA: TGCAGTGCTAGCGACTATGGCTACACCTTC. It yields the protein CSASDYGYTF.

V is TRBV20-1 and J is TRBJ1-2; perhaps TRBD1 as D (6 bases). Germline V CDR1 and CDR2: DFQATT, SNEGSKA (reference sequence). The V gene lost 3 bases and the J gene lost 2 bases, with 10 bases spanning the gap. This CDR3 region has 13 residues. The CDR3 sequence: CSASTGTNYGYTF. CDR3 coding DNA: TGCAGTGCTAGTACGGGGACAAACTATGGCTACACCTTC.

The CDR3: CASSLARQPQHF. The CDR3 bases are TGTGCCAGCAGCTTAGCGCGTCAGCCCCAGCATTTT. The chain uses TRBV7-8 and TRBJ1-5; D unclear. The CDR3 is 12 residues long. CDR1 is SGHVS and CDR2 is FQNEAQ in the germline V gene. V was clipped by 0 bases and J by 6 bases, with 3 bases between them.

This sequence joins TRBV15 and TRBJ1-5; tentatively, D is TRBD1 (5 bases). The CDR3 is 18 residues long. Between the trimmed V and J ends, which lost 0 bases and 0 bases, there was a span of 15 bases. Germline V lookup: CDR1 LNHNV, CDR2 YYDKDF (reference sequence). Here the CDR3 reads CATSRDLGHLYSNQPQHF. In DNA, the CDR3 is TGTGCCACCAGCAGAGATCTAGGACACCTTTATAGCAATCAGCCCCAGCATTTT.

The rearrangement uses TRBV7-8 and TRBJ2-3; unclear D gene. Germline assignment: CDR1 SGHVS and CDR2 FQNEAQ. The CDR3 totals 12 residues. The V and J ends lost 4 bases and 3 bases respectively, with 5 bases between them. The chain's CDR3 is CASSSQTDTQYF. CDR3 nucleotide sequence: TGTGCCAGCAGCTCCCAAACAGATACGCAGTATTTT.

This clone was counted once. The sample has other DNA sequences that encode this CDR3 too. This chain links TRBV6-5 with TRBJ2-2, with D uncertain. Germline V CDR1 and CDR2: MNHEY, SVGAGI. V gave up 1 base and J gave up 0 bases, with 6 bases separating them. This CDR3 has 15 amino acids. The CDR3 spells CASSYWQTNTGELFF. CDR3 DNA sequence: TGTGCCAGCAGTTACTGGCAGACGAACACCGGGGAGCTGTTTTTT.

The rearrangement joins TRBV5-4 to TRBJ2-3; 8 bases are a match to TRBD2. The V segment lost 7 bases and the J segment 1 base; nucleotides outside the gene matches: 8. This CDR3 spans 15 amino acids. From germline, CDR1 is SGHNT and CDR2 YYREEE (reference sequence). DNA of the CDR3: TGTGCCAGCTATCGGGGGGGACATCGCACAGATACGCAGTATTTT. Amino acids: CASYRGGHRTDTQYF.

For the CDR3, the DNA is TGCGCCAGCAGCCGGACTTTGGGAGATACGCAGTATTTT. Amino acid sequence: CASSRTLGDTQYF. The chain combines TRBV5-1 with TRBJ2-3, with a weak D call TRBD2 (5 bases). Trimming shortened V by 4 bases and J by 5 bases, and 11 bases separated the two germline ends. The CDR3 sequence is 13 residues long. The germline V gene encodes CDR1 SGHRS and CDR2 YFSETQ.

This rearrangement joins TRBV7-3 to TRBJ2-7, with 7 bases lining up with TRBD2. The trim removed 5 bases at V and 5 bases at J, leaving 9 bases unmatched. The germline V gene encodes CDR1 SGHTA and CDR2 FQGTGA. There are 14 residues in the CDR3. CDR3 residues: CASSPAGWSNEQYF. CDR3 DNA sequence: TGTGCCAGCAGCCCAGCGGGATGGTCGAACGAGCAGTACTTC.

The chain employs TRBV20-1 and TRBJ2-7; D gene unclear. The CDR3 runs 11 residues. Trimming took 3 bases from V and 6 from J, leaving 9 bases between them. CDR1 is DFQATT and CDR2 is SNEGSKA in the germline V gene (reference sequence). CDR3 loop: CSASNSFEQYF. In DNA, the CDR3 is TGCAGTGCTAGTAACTCTTTCGAGCAGTACTTC.

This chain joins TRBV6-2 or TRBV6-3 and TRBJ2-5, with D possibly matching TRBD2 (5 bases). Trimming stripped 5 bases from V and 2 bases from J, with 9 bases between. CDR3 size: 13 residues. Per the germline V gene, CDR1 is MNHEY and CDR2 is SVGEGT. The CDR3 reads CASSRGFQETQYF. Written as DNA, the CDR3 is TGTGCCAGCAGTCGGGGATTTCAAGAGACCCAGTACTTC.